One and the same sample provided the 32 T cell receptor beta chains below, sequenced in a study of T cell repertoires in cytomegalovirus infection. These receptors are not linked to any known antigen. TCRdb processed the reads anew with MiXCR; each CDR3 protein has one entry. The table lists approximately 270,000 distinct CDR3 sequences, less than 25% of them singletons, with approximately 19% in the top ten. The input for sequencing was cultured PBMCs, taken from culture after CMV antigen stimulation. These receptors were taken from a human donor in good health (CMV status not recorded). Some clones in this sample may be carry-over from other donors' samples.

This clonotype was seen ten or more times. The rearrangement uses TRBV20-1 and TRBJ1-2; TRBD1 aligns across 11 bases. Looked up from germline, CDR1 is DFQATT and CDR2 is SNEGSKA (reference sequence). This CDR3 has 13 residues. V trimming: 7 bases; J trimming: 5 bases; junction bases outside the gene matches: 6. This CDR3 reads CSVGQGAGYGYTF. The CDR3 nucleotides read TGCAGTGTAGGACAGGGGGCGGGTTATGGCTACACCTTC.

The CDR3 region is CASRPIQGQNTEAFF. The DNA for the CDR3 is TGCGCCAGCAGACCCATACAGGGGCAGAACACTGAAGCTTTCTTT. The chain joins TRBV4-1 to TRBJ1-1, with 7 positions matching TRBD1. J gave up 1 base and V 6 bases, and 8 bases lay outside the gene matches. CDR1 is MGHRA, CDR2 YSYEKL, per germline. The CDR3 has 15 residues.

This clonotype has a count of ten or more. CDR3 sequence (DNA): TGTGCCAGCAGCTTAAGTTCTAGCGGGACCTACAATGAGCAGTTCTTC. The encoded protein is CASSLSSSGTYNEQFF. The J gene is TRBJ2-1, the V gene TRBV7-8, with 9 bases identical to TRBD2. Germline V lookup: CDR1 SGHVS, CDR2 FQNEAQ. The V gene end was trimmed by 2 bases and the J gene end by 2 bases; junction bases not matched to a gene: 4. This CDR3 spans 16 amino acids.

There are a few counts of this clonotype. The chain recombines TRBV7-6 with TRBJ2-2; D is undetermined. V was cut by 5 bases and J by 6 bases, with 7 bases left in between. Germline V gene sequence: CDR1 SGHVS, CDR2 FNYEAQ. There are 12 residues in the CDR3. This CDR3 is CASSPVAGELFF. Here the CDR3 DNA reads TGTGCCAGCAGCCCCGTGGCCGGGGAGCTGTTTTTT.

This clonotype was detected ten times or more. The V gene is TRBV5-4, the J gene TRBJ1-2, with TRBD1 matching 11 bases. This CDR3 has 17 residues. Germline V gene data show CDR1 as SGHNT and CDR2 as YYREEE (reference sequence). With V trimmed by 2 bases and J by 2 bases, 8 bases remained unmatched. The CDR3 coding sequence is TGTGCCAGCAGCTTCCGGACAGGGGGCGAAGTGAACTATGGCTACACCTTC. Its translation is CASSFRTGGEVNYGYTF.

This clonotype was picked up a small number of times. J is TRBJ2-5 and V is TRBV19, with TRBD1 matching over 8 bases. Germline V gene sequence: CDR1 LNHDA, CDR2 SQIVND (reference sequence). The CDR3 runs 14 residues. V lost 6 bases and J lost 3; bases outside the gene matches: 6. Here the CDR3 reads CASRMTGVKETQYF. The CDR3 DNA sequence: TGTGCCAGTAGAATGACAGGGGTAAAAGAGACCCAGTACTTC. Combining the CDR3 with reference TRBV19 and TRBJ2-5 gives the whole variable domain DGGITQSPKYLFRKEGQNVTLSCEQNLNHDAMYWYRQDPGQGLRLIYYSQIVNDFQKGDIAEGYSVSREKKESFPLTVTSAQKNPTAFYLCASRMTGVKETQYFGPGTRLLVL.

This clonotype has more than one count but fewer than ten. V usage is TRBV6-1 and J usage is TRBJ2-2; tentatively, D is TRBD1 or TRBD2 (5 bases each). V gave up 4 bases and J gave up 4 bases, with 16 bases separating them. From germline, CDR1 is MNHNS and CDR2 SASEGT. The CDR3 covers 16 residues. CDR3 sequence: CASSAATGAATGELFF. The CDR3 DNA follows: TGTGCCAGCAGTGCCGCTACAGGAGCGGCCACCGGGGAGCTGTTTTTT.

The chain couples TRBV20-1 to TRBJ2-5; D tentatively reads TRBD1 or TRBD2 (5 bases each). The V gene's germline CDR1 is DFQATT and CDR2 SNEGSKA (reference sequence). The V end lost 6 bases, the J end lost 5 bases, and 19 bases lay between the germline ends. The CDR3 sequence is 14 residues long. The CDR3 loop is CSAEIWGSRETQYF. DNA for the CDR3: TGCAGTGCCGAGATTTGGGGGAGTCGTGAGACCCAGTACTTC.

The sample holds a few counts of this clonotype. This rearrangement joins TRBV6-2 or TRBV6-3 to TRBJ1-5, with D possibly being TRBD1 (6 bases). The CDR3 has 14 amino acids. The germline CDR1 and CDR2 sequences are MNHEY and SVGEGT. Trimming left V 6 bases short and J 7 bases short, with 16 bases between. The CDR3 spells CASSRTGSRQPQHF. The CDR3 coding sequence is TGTGCCAGCAGCCGTACAGGGTCCCGACAGCCCCAGCATTTT.

The chain recombines TRBV29-1 with TRBJ2-2; D remains unclear. Trimming removed 3 bases at V and 2 bases at J, with 4 bases between. The V gene's germline CDR1 is SQVTM and CDR2 ANQGSEA. The CDR3 is 12 residues long. The CDR3 DNA reads TGCAGCGTTGAGCCTAACACCGGGGAGCTGTTTTTT. This codes for CSVEPNTGELFF.

This clonotype was seen only a few times. The V call is TRBV7-9, the J call TRBJ2-1; D might be TRBD1 or TRBD2, each matching 5 bases. The ends were cut back, 5 bases at V and 0 bases at J, with 14 bases in the middle. This CDR3 has 16 residues. The germline V gene has CDR1 SEHNR and CDR2 FQNEAQ (reference sequence). The CDR3 DNA is TGTGCCAGCAGCGTAGAGGGGACGGTCTCCTACAATGAGCAGTTCTTC. This encodes CASSVEGTVSYNEQFF. Filled out from reference TRBV7-9 and TRBJ2-1, the complete variable domain reads DTGVSQNPRHKITKRGQNVTFRCDPISEHNRLYWYRQTLGQGPEFLTYFQNEAQLEKSRLLSDRFSAERPKGSFSTLEIQRTEQGDSAMYLCASSVEGTVSYNEQFFGPGTRLTVL.

In its sample, this clonotype was seen many times. The chain recombines TRBV6-1 with TRBJ2-3; D remains ambiguous. Germline CDR1 MNHNS, CDR2 SASEGT. V shed 5 bases and J shed 1 base, with 10 bases lying between them. The CDR3 totals 14 residues. The chain's CDR3 is CASSRLAGTDTQYF. CDR3 in DNA: TGTGCCAGCAGTAGACTTGCGGGCACAGATACGCAGTATTTT.

This clonotype has at least ten counts. The V and J genes are TRBV6-6 and TRBJ1-1, with a tentative D call TRBD1 (5 bases). The CDR3 is 14 amino acids. Per the germline V gene, CDR1 is MNHNY and CDR2 is SVGAGI (reference sequence). V lost 6 bases, J lost 1 base, and 12 bases lay in between. CDR3 sequence: CASSQGAANTEAFF. CDR3 DNA sequence: TGTGCCAGCAGCCAAGGGGCGGCGAACACTGAAGCTTTCTTT.

This clonotype was seen repeatedly, ten times or more. The chain combines TRBV7-9 with TRBJ1-3; 10 positions match TRBD1. The CDR3 sequence is 15 residues long. Per the germline V gene, CDR1 is SEHNR and CDR2 is FQNEAQ (reference sequence). V lost 5 bases to trimming and J lost 8 bases; unmatched junction nucleotides: 9. CDR3 in DNA: TGTGCCAGCAGCCGGACAGGGGGAGAAGGGGACACCATATATTTT. Translating gives CASSRTGGEGDTIYF.

The chain joins TRBV2 to TRBJ1-1; 9 bases fit TRBD1. CDR3 size: 15 residues. The germline CDR1 and CDR2 sequences are SNHLY and FYNNEI. The V and J ends lost 5 bases and 4 bases, in that order; junction bases with no gene match: 8. Here the CDR3 reads CASSPEGQGGTEAFF. DNA of the CDR3: TGTGCCAGCAGTCCTGAGGGACAGGGAGGCACTGAAGCTTTCTTT.

This clonotype was counted a few times. The chain carries TRBV19 and TRBJ1-2, with a possible D match to TRBD1 (5 bases). The germline gives CDR1 LNHDA, CDR2 SQIVND (reference sequence). Trimming shortened V by 5 bases and J by 2 bases, and 15 bases separated the two germline ends. CDR3 length: 15 residues. CDR3 protein: CASSQGRVVNYGYTF. The DNA for the CDR3 is TGTGCCAGTAGTCAGGGCAGGGTCGTGAACTATGGCTACACCTTC.

This clonotype was observed at least ten times. This rearrangement joins TRBV7-2 to TRBJ2-5; D possibly matches TRBD1 or TRBD2 (6 bases each). V was shortened by 4 bases and J by 5 bases, with 14 bases between the two germline ends. CDR3 length equals 14 residues. Per the germline V gene, CDR1 is SGHTA and CDR2 is FQGNSA. DNA for the CDR3: TGTGCCAGCAGCTCAACTAGGGGGAGGGAGACCCAGTACTTC. Translating it yields CASSSTRGRETQYF.

This clonotype was seen only a few times. The rearrangement uses TRBV24-1 and TRBJ2-1; no reliable D call. Looked up from germline, CDR1 is KGHDR and CDR2 is SFDVKD. Trimming pared 3 bases from V and 6 bases from J, leaving 14 bases between. The CDR3 is 15 residues long. The CDR3 DNA follows: TGTGCCACCAGTGATGCCGGGTCTGAGAGCAATGAGCAGTTCTTC. It is translated as CATSDAGSESNEQFF.

The rearrangement uses TRBV10-3 and TRBJ2-7, with 13 bases that match TRBD2. Losses at the gene ends were 10 bases for V and 3 bases for J; bases not matched to a gene: 3. The CDR3 consists of 13 residues. Germline V gives CDR1 ENHRY, CDR2 SYGVKD. The CDR3: CATRTSGSYEQYF. CDR3 DNA: TGTGCCACCAGGACTAGCGGGAGCTACGAGCAGTACTTC.

This clonotype has a handful of counts. V gene TRBV14 combines with J gene TRBJ2-1; D is uncertain. Looked up from germline, CDR1 is SGHDN and CDR2 is FVKESK. With 0 bases removed from V and 8 bases from J, the gap between germline ends came to 2 bases. This CDR3 contains 11 residues. The CDR3 is CASSQDHEQFF. As DNA, the CDR3 is TGTGCCAGCAGCCAAGACCATGAGCAGTTCTTC.

This clonotype has a count of ten or more. One end of the junction does not line up with germline, which may come from a read error. J is TRBJ2-1 and V is TRBV7-2, with a tentative D call TRBD2 (5 bases). The CDR3 runs 16 residues. Per the germline V gene, CDR1 is SGHTA and CDR2 is FQGNSA. CDR3 amino acids: CASSLARGSGNNEQFF. DNA of the CDR3: TGTGCCAGCAGCCTAGCCCGGGGATCGGGGAACAATGAGCAGTTCTTC.

The gene calls are TRBV20-1 and TRBJ2-5; D uncertain. Germline CDR1 DFQATT, CDR2 SNEGSKA (reference sequence). The V gene lost 4 bases and the J gene lost 4 bases, with 10 bases spanning the gap. The CDR3 is made up of 12 amino acids. CDR3 sequence (DNA): TGCAGTGCTAAACCGACGGGAGAGACCCAGTACTTC. Residues: CSAKPTGETQYF.

V usage is TRBV6-2 or TRBV6-3 and J usage is TRBJ2-3; tentatively, D is TRBD2 (6 bases). The CDR3 loop spans 15 amino acids. V lost 4 bases, J lost 1 base, and 12 bases lay in between. CDR1 and CDR2 (germline): MNHEY, SVGEGT. CDR3 sequence (DNA): TGTGCCAGCAGTTCCCTAGCGCAGGGCACAGATACGCAGTATTTT. Its protein is CASSSLAQGTDTQYF.

This clonotype was detected ten times or more. This chain uses TRBV29-1 with TRBJ1-1; a possible D gene is TRBD1 (5 bases). CDR1 SQVTM and CDR2 ANQGSEA come from the germline V gene. CDR3 length: 12 amino acids. The V gene lost 7 bases and the J gene lost 7 bases, with 16 bases spanning the gap. This CDR3 reads CSALAGGDEAFF. As DNA, the CDR3 is TGCAGCGCCCTCGCCGGAGGGGATGAAGCTTTCTTT.

The rearrangement joins TRBV30 to TRBJ2-1; D unresolved. V was pared by 4 bases and J by 1 base, with 11 bases between. Germline V lookup: CDR1 GTSNPN, CDR2 SVGIG (reference sequence). This CDR3 contains 14 residues. CDR3 region: CAWNSGPSYNEQFF. DNA of the CDR3: TGTGCCTGGAATTCTGGTCCTTCCTACAATGAGCAGTTCTTC.

This clonotype turned up a few times. The rearrangement uses TRBV4-3 and TRBJ2-7; 8 bases agree with TRBD2. Losses at the gene ends were 4 bases for V and 4 bases for J; bases not matched to a gene: 15. The CDR3 is made up of 17 amino acids. Germline assignment: CDR1 LGHNA and CDR2 YSLEER. The CDR3 region has the DNA TGCGCCAGCAGCCGCGCCCCGGGAGGGCAGGGAAAGTACGAGCAGTACGTC. It is translated as CASSRAPGGQGKYEQYV.

In this sample, this clonotype turned up a few times. The chain combines TRBV12-3 or TRBV12-4 with TRBJ2-3; TRBD2 matches 10 bases. The CDR3 has 16 amino acids. V gave up 5 bases and J gave up 5 bases; unmatched junction bases: 10. The CDR3 DNA sequence: TGTGCCAGCAGTCCGGGGGTAGCGGGAGGTGTAGATACGCAGTATTTT. This gives the protein CASSPGVAGGVDTQYF.

The V and J genes are TRBV5-4 and TRBJ2-7; tentatively, D is TRBD1 (6 bases). Trimming left V 3 bases short and J 4 bases short, with 14 bases between. The CDR3 spans 14 residues. Germline V gives CDR1 SGHNT, CDR2 YYREEE (reference sequence). This CDR3 is CASSSPGQNYEQYF. The CDR3 DNA is TGTGCCAGCAGCTCGCCGGGACAAAATTACGAGCAGTACTTC.

A few counts support this clonotype. The chain couples TRBV19 to TRBJ2-5; TRBD1 matches at 8 bases. CDR1 and CDR2 (germline): LNHDA, SQIVND (reference sequence). J gave up 5 bases and V 4 bases, and 6 bases lay outside the gene matches. The CDR3 runs to 14 residues. CDR3 amino acids: CASSKPQGAETQYF. The CDR3 region has the DNA TGTGCCAGTAGTAAACCCCAGGGGGCTGAGACCCAGTACTTC.

The chain has TRBV6-2 or TRBV6-3 and TRBJ2-1; 9 bases are shared with TRBD2. The length of the CDR3 is 15 residues. V dropped 6 bases and J dropped 4; count of bases not matched to a gene: 7. Germline V lookup: CDR1 MNHEY, CDR2 SVGEGT. The CDR3 DNA follows: TGTGCCAGCAGCTTTACTAGCGGGCGTTACAATGAGCAGTTCTTC. Its translation is CASSFTSGRYNEQFF.

The J gene is TRBJ2-5, the V gene TRBV27; D is possibly TRBD1 (6 bases). Trimming cost V 2 bases and J 5 bases, with 12 bases left between them. The CDR3 has 14 amino acids. Germline V gene data show CDR1 as MNHEY and CDR2 as SMNVEV (reference sequence). The CDR3 reads CASSLRGSGETQYF. The DNA for the CDR3 is TGTGCCAGCAGTTTAAGGGGGTCTGGGGAGACCCAGTACTTC.

In its sample, this clonotype was seen many times. The chain links TRBV7-7 to TRBJ2-5; D possibly uses TRBD1 or TRBD2 (5 bases each). V was pared by 5 bases and J by 4 bases, with 11 bases between. The CDR3 runs to 13 residues. Per germline, CDR1 SSHAT and CDR2 FNYEAQ (reference sequence). The chain's CDR3 is CASSEGFRETQYF. CDR3 DNA: TGTGCCAGCAGCGAGGGGTTTAGAGAGACCCAGTACTTC.